This T cell receptor beta chain was profiled in a study of identical twins. Overall study findings and caveats: For cord blood, abundant beta clonotypes had fewer insertions, unlike memory repertoires, which showed none. Zero-insertion results could be subject to partial confounding by invariant MAIT and iNKT cells.

Via MiXCR, TCRdb re-called the 5' RACE reads, giving one row per CDR3 protein. The sample includes approximately 1.8 million distinct CDR3 sequences, less than 35% of them seen just once. CDR3 length: 14 residues. Trimming stripped 0 bases from V and 6 bases from J, with 9 bases between. Germline V CDR1 and CDR2: LGHNA, YNFKEQ. Points on this clonotype: What it binds is unknown.

The sequence derives from a newborn girl in good health. Sample: cord blood. This sequence joins TRBV4-2 and TRBJ1-5, with no clear D. CDR3 nucleotides: TGTGCCAGCAGCCAAGAGGGAAGGGCTCAGCCCCAGCATTTT. Translation: CASSQEGRAQPQHF.